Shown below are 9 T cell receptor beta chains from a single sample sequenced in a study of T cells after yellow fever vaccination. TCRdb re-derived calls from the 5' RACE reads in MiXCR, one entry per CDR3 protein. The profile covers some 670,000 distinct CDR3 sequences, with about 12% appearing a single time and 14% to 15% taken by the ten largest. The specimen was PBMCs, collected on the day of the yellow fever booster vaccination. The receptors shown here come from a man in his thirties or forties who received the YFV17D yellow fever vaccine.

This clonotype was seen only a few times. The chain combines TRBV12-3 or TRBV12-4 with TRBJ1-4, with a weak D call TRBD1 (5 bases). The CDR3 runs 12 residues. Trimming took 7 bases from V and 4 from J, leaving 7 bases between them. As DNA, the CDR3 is TGTGCCAGCACCCAGGGTAATGAAAAACTGTTTTTT. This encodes CASTQGNEKLFF.

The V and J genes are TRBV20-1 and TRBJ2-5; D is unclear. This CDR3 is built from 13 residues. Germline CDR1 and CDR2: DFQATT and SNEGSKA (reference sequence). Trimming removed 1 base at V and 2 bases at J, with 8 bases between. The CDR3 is CSARGTLQETQYF. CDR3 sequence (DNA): TGCAGTGCTAGAGGGACGCTACAAGAGACCCAGTACTTC.

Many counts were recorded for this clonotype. Here the CDR3 reads CSARDGTSGSYEQYF. The CDR3 region has the DNA TGCAGTGCTAGAGATGGCACTAGCGGGAGCTACGAGCAGTACTTC. The V call is TRBV20-1, the J call TRBJ2-7, with 11 positions matching TRBD2. Germline values: CDR1 DFQATT, CDR2 SNEGSKA (reference sequence). The CDR3 extends over 15 amino acids. V shed 0 bases and J 3 bases; nucleotides not matched to a gene: 4.

The CDR3 nucleotides read TGTGCCAGCTCATCTCGGGGGGCCCAAGAGACCCAGTACTTC. Protein product: CASSSRGAQETQYF. This chain uses TRBV18 with TRBJ2-5; D might be TRBD2 (7 bases). The CDR3 contains 14 residues. V lost 5 bases and J lost 1, with 11 bases in between. The V gene's germline CDR1 is KGHSH and CDR2 LQKENI. The full variable domain, rest sourced from reference TRBV18 and TRBJ2-5, is NAGVMQNPRHLVRRRGQEARLRCSPMKGHSHVYWYRQLPEEGLKFMVYLQKENIIDESGMPKERFSAEFPKEGPSILRIQQVVRGDSAAYFCASSSRGAQETQYFGPGTRLLVL.

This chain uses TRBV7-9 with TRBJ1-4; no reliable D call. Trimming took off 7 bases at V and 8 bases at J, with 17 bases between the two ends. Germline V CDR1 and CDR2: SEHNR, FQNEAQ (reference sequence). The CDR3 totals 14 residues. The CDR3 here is CASNKWLPSEKLFF. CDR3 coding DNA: TGTGCCAGCAACAAATGGTTGCCTTCGGAAAAACTGTTTTTT.

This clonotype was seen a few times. CDR3 amino acids: CTSSHNRGVTETQYF. CDR3 bases: TGCACCAGCAGCCACAACCGAGGGGTCACGGAGACCCAGTACTTC. The rearrangement joins TRBV1 to TRBJ2-5; the D call of TRBD1 is as the table states it, not checked on the DNA. TRBV1 is labeled a pseudogene. This CDR3 contains 15 residues.

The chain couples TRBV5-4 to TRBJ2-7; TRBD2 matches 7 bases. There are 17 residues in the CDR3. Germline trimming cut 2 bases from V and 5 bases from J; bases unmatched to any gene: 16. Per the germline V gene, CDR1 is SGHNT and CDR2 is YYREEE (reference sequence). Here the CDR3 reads CASSLGPLAGVVNEQYF. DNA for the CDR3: TGTGCCAGCAGCTTAGGGCCCCTCGCGGGAGTTGTTAACGAGCAGTACTTC. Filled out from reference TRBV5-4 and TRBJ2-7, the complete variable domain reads ETGVTQSPTHLIKTRGQQVTLRCSSQSGHNTVSWYQQALGQGPQFIFQYYREEENGRGNFPPRFSGLQFPNYSSELNVNALELDDSALYLCASSLGPLAGVVNEQYFGPGTRLTVT.

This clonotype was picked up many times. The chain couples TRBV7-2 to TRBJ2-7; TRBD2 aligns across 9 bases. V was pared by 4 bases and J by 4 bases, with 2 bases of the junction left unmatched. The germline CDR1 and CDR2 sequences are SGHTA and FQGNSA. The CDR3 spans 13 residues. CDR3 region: CASSSAGGYEQYF. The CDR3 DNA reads TGTGCCAGCAGCTCCGCGGGAGGGTACGAGCAGTACTTC.

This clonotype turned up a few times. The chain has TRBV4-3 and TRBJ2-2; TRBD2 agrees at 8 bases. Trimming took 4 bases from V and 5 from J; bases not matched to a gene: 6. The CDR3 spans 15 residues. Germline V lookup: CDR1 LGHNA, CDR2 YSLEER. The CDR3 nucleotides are TGCGCCAGCAGCCCGAGGGCTAGCGGGACCGGGGAGCTGTTTTTT. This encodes CASSPRASGTGELFF.